This TCR beta chain is from a study of tumor-infiltrating lymphocytes in primary liver carcinoma. Study results and caveats: Tumor region pairs outstripped tumor-adjacent and tumor-blood pairs in overlap. A significantly higher top-250-clone fraction was found in tumors than in blood (p = 0.039).

Germline V gene lookup returns CDR1 LNHDA and CDR2 SQIVND (reference sequence). The CDR3 runs to 15 residues. Turning to this clonotype: The antigen remains unidentified. One end of the junction does not line up with germline, which may come from a read error.

Germline DNA was also extracted, and blood RNA derived from unsorted whole blood. TCR beta cDNA was reverse-transcribed from approximately 0.45 ug of total RNA. The reaction used a constant-region primer and ProtoScript II reverse transcriptase. Amplification in three nested multiplex PCR rounds with slightly modified ARM-PCR gave rise to TCR beta libraries. TRBV1-TRBV30 forward primers paired with a C-beta reverse primer were used in the first two PCR rounds, which ran roughly 9 cycles each. Each CDR3 protein is one row after TCRdb ran MiXCR on the multiplex PCR reads. The table records approximately 320,000 distinct CDR3 sequences, approximately 54% of them present only once.

This clonotype was sampled from a woman aged 25-40 years with primary liver carcinoma and hepatitis B virus infection. The chain carries TRBV19 and TRBJ1-1, with D perhaps matching TRBD1 (6 bases). Sequencing was performed on peripheral blood. In DNA form, the CDR3 reads TGTGCCAGTAGTATCGGGACAAGGGCCAACACTGAAGCCTTCTTT. It specifies CASSIGTRANTEAFF. Drawing the rest from reference TRBV19 and TRBJ1-1, the complete variable domain is DGGITQSPKYLFRKEGQNVTLSCEQNLNHDAMYWYRQDPGQGLRLIYYSQIVNDFQKGDIAEGYSVSREKKESFPLTVTSAQKNPTAFYLCASSIGTRANTEAFFGQGTRLTVV.